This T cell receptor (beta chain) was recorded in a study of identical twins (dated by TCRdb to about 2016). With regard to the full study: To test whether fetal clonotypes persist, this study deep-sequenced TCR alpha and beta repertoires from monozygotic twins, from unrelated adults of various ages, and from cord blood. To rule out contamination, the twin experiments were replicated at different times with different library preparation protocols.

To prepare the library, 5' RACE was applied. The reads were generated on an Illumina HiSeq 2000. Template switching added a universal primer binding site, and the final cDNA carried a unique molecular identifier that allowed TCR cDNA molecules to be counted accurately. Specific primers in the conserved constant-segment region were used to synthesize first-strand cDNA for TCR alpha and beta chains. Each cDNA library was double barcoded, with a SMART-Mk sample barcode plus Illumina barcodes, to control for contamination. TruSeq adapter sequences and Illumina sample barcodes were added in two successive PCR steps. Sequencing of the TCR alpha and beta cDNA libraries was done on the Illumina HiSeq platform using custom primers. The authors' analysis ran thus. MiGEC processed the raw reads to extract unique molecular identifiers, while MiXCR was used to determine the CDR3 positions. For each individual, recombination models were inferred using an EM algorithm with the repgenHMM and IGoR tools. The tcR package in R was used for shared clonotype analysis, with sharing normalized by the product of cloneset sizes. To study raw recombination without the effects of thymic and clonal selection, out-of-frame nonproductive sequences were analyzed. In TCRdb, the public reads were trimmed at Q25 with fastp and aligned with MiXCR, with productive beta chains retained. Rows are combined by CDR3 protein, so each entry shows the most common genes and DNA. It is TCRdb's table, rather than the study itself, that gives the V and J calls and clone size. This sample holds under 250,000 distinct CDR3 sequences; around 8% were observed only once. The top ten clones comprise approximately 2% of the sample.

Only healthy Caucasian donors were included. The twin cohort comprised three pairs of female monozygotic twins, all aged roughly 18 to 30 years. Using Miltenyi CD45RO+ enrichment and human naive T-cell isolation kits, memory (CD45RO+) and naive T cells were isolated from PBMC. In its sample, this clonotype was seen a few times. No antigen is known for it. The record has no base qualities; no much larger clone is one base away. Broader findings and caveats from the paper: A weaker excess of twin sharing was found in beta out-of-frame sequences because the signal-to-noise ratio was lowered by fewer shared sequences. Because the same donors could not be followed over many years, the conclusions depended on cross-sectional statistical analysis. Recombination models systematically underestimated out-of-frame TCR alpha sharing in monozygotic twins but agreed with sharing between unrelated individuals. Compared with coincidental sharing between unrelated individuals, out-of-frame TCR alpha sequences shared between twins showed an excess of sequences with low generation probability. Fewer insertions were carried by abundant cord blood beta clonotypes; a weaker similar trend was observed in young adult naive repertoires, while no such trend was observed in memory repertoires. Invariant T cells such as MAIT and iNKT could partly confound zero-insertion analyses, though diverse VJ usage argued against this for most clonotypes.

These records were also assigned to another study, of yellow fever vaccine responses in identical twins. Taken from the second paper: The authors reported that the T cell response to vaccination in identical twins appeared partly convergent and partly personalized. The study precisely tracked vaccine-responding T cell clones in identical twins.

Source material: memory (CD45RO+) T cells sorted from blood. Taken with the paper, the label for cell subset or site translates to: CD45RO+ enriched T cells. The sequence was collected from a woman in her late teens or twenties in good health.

CDR3 loop: CASSLEPSGGKLFF. The base sequence is TGTGCCAGCAGCTTAGAACCCTCGGGAGGGAAACTGTTTTTT. The rearranged chain carries TRBV7-6 and TRBJ1-4; the D segment cannot be called with confidence. Based on the germline V gene, the CDR1 and CDR2 sequences are SGHVS and FNYEAQ. The CDR3 holds 14 amino acids from the cysteine to the phenylalanine. Only the CDR3 DNA is retained, 42 bases long and in frame from the first base. A distance of 14 bases separates the germline ends of V and J, which lose 1 base and 11 bases respectively.